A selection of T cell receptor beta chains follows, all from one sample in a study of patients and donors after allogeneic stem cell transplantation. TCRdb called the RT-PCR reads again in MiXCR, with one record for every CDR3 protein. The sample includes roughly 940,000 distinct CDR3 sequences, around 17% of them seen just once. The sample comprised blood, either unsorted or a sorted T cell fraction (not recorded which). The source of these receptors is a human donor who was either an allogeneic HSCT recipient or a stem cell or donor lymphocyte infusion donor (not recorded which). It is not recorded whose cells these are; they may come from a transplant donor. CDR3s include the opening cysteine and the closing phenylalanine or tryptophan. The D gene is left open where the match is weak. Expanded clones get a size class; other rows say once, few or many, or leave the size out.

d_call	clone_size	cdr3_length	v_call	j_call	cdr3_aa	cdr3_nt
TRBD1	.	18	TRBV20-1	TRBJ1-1	CSARDMDRTGPVNTEAFF	TGCAGTGCTAGAGATATGGACCGGACAGGGCCCGTCAACACTGAAGCTTTCTTT
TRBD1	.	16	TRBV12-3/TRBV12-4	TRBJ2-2	CASSLRTGAISGELFF	TGTGCCAGCAGTTTACGGACAGGGGCCATCTCCGGGGAGCTGTTTTTT
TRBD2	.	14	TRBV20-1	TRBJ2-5	CSARGLAELETQYF	TGCAGTGCTAGGGGACTAGCGGAACTAGAGACCCAGTACTTC
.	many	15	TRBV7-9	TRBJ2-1	CASSRLNQGSDEQFF	TGTGCCAGCAGCCGCCTAAACCAGGGAAGCGATGAGCAGTTCTTC
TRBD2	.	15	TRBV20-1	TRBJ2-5	CSARKAGGTQETQYF	TGCAGTGCTAGGAAGGCGGGGGGAACACAAGAGACCCAGTACTTC
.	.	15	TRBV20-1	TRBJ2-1	CSASGHHQKGNEQFF	TGCAGTGCTAGCGGGCACCACCAGAAGGGCAATGAGCAGTTCTTC
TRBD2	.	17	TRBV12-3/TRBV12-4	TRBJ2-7	CASSLDSWASGSYEQYF	TGTGCCAGCAGTTTAGATTCGTGGGCTAGCGGGTCCTACGAGCAGTACTTC
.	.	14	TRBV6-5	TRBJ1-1	CASSYGQMNTEAFF	TGTGCCAGCAGTTACGGGCAGATGAACACTGAAGCTTTCTTT
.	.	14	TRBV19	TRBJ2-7	CASSMAGVRYEQYF	TGTGCCAGTAGTATGGCCGGGGTCAGGTACGAGCAGTACTTC
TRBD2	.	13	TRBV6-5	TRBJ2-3	CASSLLAKDTQYF	TGTGCCAGCAGTTTACTAGCGAAAGATACGCAGTATTTT
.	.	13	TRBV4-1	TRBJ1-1	CASSQTGDTEAFF	TGCGCCAGCAGCCAAACGGGGGACACTGAAGCTTTCTTT
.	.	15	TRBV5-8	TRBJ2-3	CASSLRVGPGDTQYF	TGTGCCAGCAGCTTGAGAGTTGGCCCGGGTGATACGCAGTATTTT
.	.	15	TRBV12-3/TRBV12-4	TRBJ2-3	CASSLRGARTDTQYF	TGTGCCAGCAGTTTAAGGGGGGCACGCACAGATACGCAGTATTTT
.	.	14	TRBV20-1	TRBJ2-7	CSARVPGTPYEQYF	TGCAGTGCTAGAGTCCCAGGGACCCCCTACGAGCAGTACTTC
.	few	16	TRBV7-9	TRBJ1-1	CASSLLAGTMNTEAFF	TGTGCCAGCAGCTTATTGGCAGGGACTATGAACACTGAAGCTTTCTTT
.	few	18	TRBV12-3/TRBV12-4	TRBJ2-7	CASSFLWIGAESSYEQYF	TGTGCCAGCAGTTTTCTGTGGATAGGAGCGGAAAGCTCCTACGAGCAGTACTTC
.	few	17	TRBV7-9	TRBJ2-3	CASSFPPGGRSTDTQYF	TGTGCCAGCAGCTTCCCCCCAGGGGGGCGTAGCACAGATACGCAGTATTTT
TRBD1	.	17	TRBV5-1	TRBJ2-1	CASSLISTGGARNEQFF	TGCGCCAGCAGCTTGATTTCGACAGGGGGCGCTAGGAATGAGCAGTTCTTC
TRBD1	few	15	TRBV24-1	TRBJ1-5	CATSLQGEGPQPQHF	TGTGCCACCAGCCTCCAGGGGGAGGGACCTCAGCCCCAGCATTTT
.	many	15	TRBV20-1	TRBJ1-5	CSARDLLPSNQPQHF	TGCAGTGCTAGAGATTTACTTCCAAGCAATCAGCCCCAGCATTTT
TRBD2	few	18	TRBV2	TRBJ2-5	CASSDSLGLAGVQETQYF	TGTGCCAGCAGTGACTCCCTCGGACTAGCGGGGGTCCAAGAGACCCAGTACTTC
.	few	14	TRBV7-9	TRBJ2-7	CASSHTGTPYEQYF	TGTGCCAGCAGCCATACCGGGACACCCTACGAGCAGTACTTC
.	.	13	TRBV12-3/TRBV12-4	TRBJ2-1	CASSFTGSGEQFF	TGTGCCAGCAGTTTCACGGGATCGGGTGAGCAGTTCTTC
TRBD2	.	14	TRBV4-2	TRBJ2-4	CASSPGLERDIQYF	TGTGCCAGCAGCCCGGGACTAGAGAGGGACATTCAGTACTTC
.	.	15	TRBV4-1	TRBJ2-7	CASSQVNPGTYEQYF	TGCGCCAGCAGCCAAGTGAATCCGGGAACCTACGAGCAGTACTTC